This T cell receptor beta chain is from a study of cytomegalovirus exposure and HLA in healthy donors. The overall study: Within an early data release were approximately 85 million unique TCRs drawn from HLA-typed donors.

Overall study results and limits: Looking again later, the authors saw that most CMV-associated TCR beta chains seemed HLA-restricted.

The CDR3 consists of 13 residues. V was cut by 2 bases and J by 4 bases, with 7 bases left in between. Germline lookup yields CDR1 SGHNT and CDR2 YENEEA. Primers for the PCR totalled 60 Vbeta and 13 Jbeta. How the authors handled the data: An analysis that came later counted 73 million or so unique TCR beta chains, some 11 million shared. Produced via immunoSEQ multiplex PCR; TCRdb's table is partial and in-frame only. The V and J calls and the clone size are those of that table, but D and trimming were determined from the DNA. The sample has fewer than 95,000 clones, approximately 57% seen once; the top ten hold roughly 6.8%. This clone came up a few times. The antigen is undetermined.

This clonotype was obtained from a woman in her thirties in good health and CMV-seronegative. The chain carries TRBV11-3 and TRBJ2-3; D is ambiguous. Sequenced: PBMCs. The CDR3 bases are TGTGCCAGCAGCTTAAATCCGGCAGATACGCAGTATTTT. Protein: CASSLNPADTQYF.